The clone carrying this TCR beta chain appeared a single time. The data derive from a study of blood T cell repertoires in COVID-19. About the study: Samples came from the United States, Italy and Spain, spanning acute and convalescent COVID-19. PBMCs, B-cell-depleted T cells, or T cells provided the cDNA or gDNA that made up the material.

Seattle researchers signed up patients amid active infection and tracked them longitudinally. In the source study's methods: Using reference gene primer amplification, nucleated cell counts were estimated. Assay: immunoSEQ multiplex PCR; the TCRdb copy retains only in-frame clones and omits some. V and J calls plus clone size are reproduced from that table; the DNA served to infer D and trimming. The sample lists some 250,000 clones, approximately 87% occurring once. CDR1 and CDR2 from the germline V gene are SGHRS and YFSETQ. This CDR3 is 14 amino acids long. Trimming cost V 4 bases and J 5 bases; bases outside gene matches: 3.

What was sequenced was peripheral blood. The TCR comes from a woman in her twenties or thirties with COVID-19, enrolled during active disease. The chain uses TRBV5-1 and TRBJ2-2; 9 bases are a match to TRBD1. CDR3 nucleotides: TGCGCCAGCAGCCGGGGACAGGGAACCGGGGAGCTGTTTTTT. Protein: CASSRGQGTGELFF.